This entry is about one TCR beta chain. The CDR3 sequence is 13 residues long. V was cut by 1 base and J by 4 bases, with 6 bases left in between. CDR1 and CDR2 from the germline V gene are SGHTA and FQGNSA. The data belong to a study of shared clonotypes between healthy human individuals. Assay used: immunoSEQ multiplex PCR; TCRdb lists only in-frame clones, some missing. The sample lists about 2.3 million clones, approximately 95% seen once, with around 0.4% in the top ten. The chain links TRBV7-2 to TRBJ2-3; no clear D. The source material was naive CD4+ T cells from PBMCs. Indicated subset: CD45RA+ positively selected. The clonotype comes from a man younger than 30 in good health. Some clones in this sample may be carry-over from other donors' samples. CDR3 DNA sequence: TGTGCCAGCAGCTTAGAAAGGGCAGATACGCAGTATTTT. Protein sequence: CASSLERADTQYF. The full variable domain, completed using reference TRBV7-2 and TRBJ2-3, is GAGVSQSPSNKVTEKGKDVELRCDPISGHTALYWYRQSLGQGLEFLIYFQGNSAPDKSGLPSDRFSAERTGGSVSTLTIQRTQQEDSAVYLCASSLERADTQYFGPGTRLTVL.